The 5 T cell receptor beta chains below come from one sample, sequenced in a study of T cell responses to AZD1222 COVID-19 vaccine. Sequenced by immunoSEQ multiplex PCR; TCRdb stores in-frame clones only, minus some. The sample lists 140,000 to 150,000 clones; roughly 88% were seen once. The source was peripheral blood, collected on day 0 of AZD1222 vaccination. Every receptor here comes from an adult in good health.

The CDR3: CASSEGTNSPLHF. The DNA of the CDR3 is TGTGCCAGCAGTGAAGGGACGAATTCACCCCTCCACTTT. The gene calls are TRBV6-1 and TRBJ1-6; no clear D. The V and J ends lost 1 base and 7 bases respectively, with 5 bases between them. The CDR3 spans 13 residues. The germline gives CDR1 MNHNS, CDR2 SASEGT.

The chain uses TRBV19 and TRBJ2-2; TRBD2 matches 8 bases. The CDR3 covers 14 residues. Losses at the gene ends were 5 bases for V and 5 bases for J; bases not matched to a gene: 4. CDR1 is LNHDA, CDR2 SQIVND, per germline (reference sequence). CDR3 sequence: CASSGTRATGELFF. CDR3 in DNA: TGTGCCAGTAGTGGGACTAGAGCTACCGGGGAGCTGTTTTTT.

The chain carries TRBV5-6 and TRBJ2-1; D unresolved. Germline V lookup: CDR1 SGHDT, CDR2 YYEEEE. Deletions cut 2 bases from V and 0 bases from J, with 3 bases between. This CDR3 is built from 13 residues. CDR3 bases: TGTGCCAGCAGCTTTCCCTCCTACAATGAGCAGTTCTTC. Amino acids: CASSFPSYNEQFF.

The chain carries TRBV27 and TRBJ2-7; TRBD1 matches 10 bases. This CDR3 has 16 amino acids. Per the germline V gene, CDR1 is MNHEY and CDR2 is SMNVEV (reference sequence). The trim removed 6 bases at V and 7 bases at J, leaving 15 bases unmatched. The CDR3 loop reads CASRRLGQGGVREQYF. Here the CDR3 DNA reads TGTGCCAGCAGACGTCTCGGACAGGGGGGTGTTAGGGAGCAGTACTTC.

V is TRBV7-2 and J is TRBJ2-7, with 9 positions matching TRBD2. The germline V gene has CDR1 SGHTA and CDR2 FQGNSA. This CDR3 is 16 amino acids long. V lost 2 bases, J lost 0 bases, and 5 bases stayed unmatched. The CDR3 bases are TGTGCCAGCAGCTTAACCGGGACTAGCTCCTCCTACGAGCAGTACTTC. Protein product: CASSLTGTSSSYEQYF.